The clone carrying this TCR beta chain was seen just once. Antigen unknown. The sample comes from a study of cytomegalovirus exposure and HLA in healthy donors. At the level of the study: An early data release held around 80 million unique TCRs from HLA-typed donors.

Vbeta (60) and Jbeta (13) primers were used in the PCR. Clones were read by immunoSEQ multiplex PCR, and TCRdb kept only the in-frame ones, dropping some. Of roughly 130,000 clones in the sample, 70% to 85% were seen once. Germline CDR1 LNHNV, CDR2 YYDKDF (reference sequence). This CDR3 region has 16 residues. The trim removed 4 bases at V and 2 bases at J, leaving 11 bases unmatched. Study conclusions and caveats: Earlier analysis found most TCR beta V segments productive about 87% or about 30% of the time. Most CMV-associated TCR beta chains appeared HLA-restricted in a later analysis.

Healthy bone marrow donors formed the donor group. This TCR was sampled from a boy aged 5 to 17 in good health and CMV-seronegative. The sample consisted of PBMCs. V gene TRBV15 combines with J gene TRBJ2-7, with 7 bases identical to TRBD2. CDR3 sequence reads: CATSIVQGGWPYEQYF. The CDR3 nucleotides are TGTGCCACCAGCATCGTGCAGGGAGGGTGGCCCTACGAGCAGTACTTC. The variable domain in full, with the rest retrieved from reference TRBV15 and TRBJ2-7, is DAMVIQNPRYQVTQFGKPVTLSCSQTLNHNVMYWYQQKSSQAPKLLFHYYDKDFNNEADTPDNFQSRRPNTSFCFLDIRSPGLGDTAMYLCATSIVQGGWPYEQYFGPGTRLTVT.